Each of the 27 T cell receptor beta chains below was sequenced from the same sample in a study of blood T cell repertoires in COVID-19. Using immunoSEQ multiplex PCR, the repertoire was profiled, and TCRdb retains in-frame clones only, with some absent. This sample yields under 300,000 clones, of which less than 90% are seen a single time; roughly 6.3% belongs to the top ten. The sample taken for sequencing was peripheral blood. These receptors were collected from a man aged 55 to 70 with acute or convalescent COVID-19.

This CDR3 reads CAWRADRGTGNTIYF. CDR3 DNA sequence: TGTGCCTGGAGGGCCGACAGGGGTACTGGAAACACCATATATTTT. This chain joins TRBV30 and TRBJ1-3; 8 bases are shared with TRBD1. This CDR3 contains 15 residues. CDR1 GTSNPN and CDR2 SVGIG come from the germline V gene (reference sequence). Trimming cost V 3 bases and J 2 bases; bases outside gene matches: 6.

The genes are TRBV3-1 (or the pseudogene TRBV3-2) and TRBJ2-1; 8 nucleotides align to TRBD2. Germline CDR1 is LGHDT and CDR2 is YNNKEL (reference sequence). The CDR3 extends over 15 amino acids. V lost 3 bases and J lost 7; bases outside the gene matches: 8. The CDR3 DNA follows: TGTGCCAGCAGCCAGGACGTTAGCGGGAAAAATGAGCAGTTCTTC. It specifies CASSQDVSGKNEQFF.

V gene TRBV5-1 combines with J gene TRBJ2-7, with 8 nucleotides matching TRBD1. Germline trimming cut 3 bases from V and 0 bases from J; bases unmatched to any gene: 5. Germline CDR1 reads SGHRS; CDR2 reads YFSETQ. This CDR3 has 15 amino acids. The DNA for the CDR3 is TGCGCCAGCAGCTGGGGGACAGGAGCCTCCTACGAGCAGTACTTC. It is translated as CASSWGTGASYEQYF.

The V gene is TRBV30, the J gene TRBJ2-2; 10 bases match TRBD2. There are 16 residues in the CDR3. Trimming removed 4 bases from V and 4 bases from J; junction bases left unmatched: 9. The germline gives CDR1 GTSNPN, CDR2 SVGIG (reference sequence). The CDR3 reads CAWTRRAGGSTGELFF. The CDR3 nucleotides read TGTGCCTGGACTAGACGAGCGGGAGGGAGCACCGGGGAGCTGTTTTTT.

This chain joins TRBV11-3 and TRBJ2-7; D unclear. CDR1 SGHNT and CDR2 YENEEA come from the germline V gene. The V end lost 5 bases, the J end lost 0 bases, and 11 bases lay between the germline ends. The length of the CDR3 is 14 residues. CDR3 protein: CASSTSRSSYEQYF. In nucleotides, the CDR3 is TGTGCCAGCAGCACCTCGAGGAGCTCCTACGAGCAGTACTTC.

The CDR3 region has the DNA TGCGCCAGCTCCTACGGACAGCCGAACACTGAAGCTTTCTTT. It encodes CASSYGQPNTEAFF. V and J are TRBV5-1 and TRBJ1-1; D might be TRBD1 (6 bases). Trimming removed 7 bases at V and 1 base at J, with 14 bases between. This CDR3 contains 14 residues. CDR1 and CDR2 from the germline V gene are SGHRS and YFSETQ.

The rearrangement uses TRBV18 and TRBJ1-6, with D unresolved. Per germline, CDR1 KGHSH and CDR2 LQKENI. V was shortened by 4 bases and J by 5 bases, with 18 bases between the two germline ends. This CDR3 has 17 residues. CDR3 amino acids: CASSLYSEGSNNSPLHF. The CDR3 DNA is TGTGCCAGCTCACTCTACTCCGAGGGATCAAATAATTCACCCCTCCACTTT.

The chain links TRBV13 to TRBJ2-1; no clear D gene. The CDR3 is 11 residues long. V dropped 3 bases and J dropped 8 bases, with 5 bases sitting between them. Per the germline V gene, CDR1 is PRHDT and CDR2 is FYEKMQ (reference sequence). The chain's CDR3 is CASSFVDEQFF. Here the CDR3 DNA reads TGTGCCAGCAGCTTCGTAGATGAGCAGTTCTTC. The variable domain in full, completed from reference TRBV13 and TRBJ2-1, reads AAGVIQSPRHLIKEKRETATLKCYPIPRHDTVYWYQQGPGQDPQFLISFYEKMQSDKGSIPDRFSAQQFSDYHSELNMSSLELGDSALYFCASSFVDEQFFGPGTRLTVL.

This clone appeared a few times. J is TRBJ1-2 and V is TRBV7-2; D not certain. The germline V and J ends were trimmed by 3 bases and 5 bases, with 10 bases remaining between them. The length of the CDR3 is 13 residues. The V gene's germline CDR1 is SGHTA and CDR2 FQGNSA. The CDR3 spells CASSFGGGYGYTF. For the CDR3, the DNA is TGTGCCAGCAGCTTTGGAGGAGGGTATGGCTACACCTTC.

V gene TRBV16 combines with J gene TRBJ1-1; no clear D. The ends were cut back, 1 base at V and 7 bases at J, with 7 bases in the middle. Looked up from germline, CDR1 is KGHSY and CDR2 is FQNENV. The CDR3 runs 12 residues. The CDR3 loop is CASSQFVREAFF. CDR3 sequence (DNA): TGTGCCAGCAGCCAATTTGTGCGTGAAGCTTTCTTT. Supplemented by reference TRBV16 and TRBJ1-1, the full variable domain reads GEEVAQTPKHLVRGEGQKAKLYCAPIKGHSYVFWYQQVLKNEFKFLISFQNENVFDETGMPKERFSAKCLPNSPCSLEIQATKLEDSAVYFCASSQFVREAFFGQGTRLTVV.

This chain links TRBV28 with TRBJ2-1, with D maybe TRBD2 (6 bases). Trimming removed 1 base at V and 6 bases at J, with 10 bases between. The CDR3 spans 14 residues. Per germline, CDR1 MDHEN and CDR2 SYDVKM. The CDR3 coding sequence is TGTGCCAGCAGTTTATTGGGGGGAGGCAATGAGCAGTTCTTC. This sequence encodes CASSLLGGGNEQFF. Using reference TRBV28 and TRBJ2-1 for the parts outside the CDR3, the full variable domain is DVKVTQSSRYLVKRTGEKVFLECVQDMDHENMFWYRQDPGLGLRLIYFSYDVKMKEKGDIPEGYSVSREKKERFSLILESASTNQTSMYLCASSLLGGGNEQFFGPGTRLTVL.

J is TRBJ1-1 and V is TRBV28; no firm D call. CDR3 length: 14 amino acids. Germline V gives CDR1 MDHEN, CDR2 SYDVKM. V dropped 6 bases and J dropped 0 bases, with 11 bases sitting between them. DNA of the CDR3: TGTGCCAGCAGGCCACAGACCATGAACACTGAAGCTTTCTTT. As protein: CASRPQTMNTEAFF.

The chain links TRBV27 to TRBJ2-1, with 9 positions matching TRBD2. CDR3 size: 15 residues. CDR1 MNHEY and CDR2 SMNVEV come from the germline V gene (reference sequence). Trimming cost V 3 bases and J 2 bases; bases outside gene matches: 2. In DNA form, the CDR3 reads TGTGCCAGCAGTTTGGCTAGCGGGACCTACAATGAGCAGTTCTTC. Its translation: CASSLASGTYNEQFF.

V gene TRBV12-3 or TRBV12-4 combines with J gene TRBJ1-2; TRBD1 might be the D (5 bases). CDR3 length equals 13 residues. V was clipped by 1 base and J by 4 bases, with 7 bases between them. The CDR3 is CASSLGQFYGYTF. In nucleotides, the CDR3 is TGTGCCAGCAGTTTAGGACAGTTCTATGGCTACACCTTC.

The chain carries TRBV10-3 and TRBJ1-3; the D gene is possibly TRBD1 (5 bases). Between the trimmed V and J ends, which lost 2 bases and 0 bases, there was a span of 23 bases. In germline, CDR1 is ENHRY, CDR2 SYGVKD. CDR3 length: 20 amino acids. CDR3 coding DNA: TGTGCCATCAGTGAGAGGTGGGGCGGGAGCCACTCTCCCTCTGGAAACACCATATATTTT. Its translation: CAISERWGGSHSPSGNTIYF.

In this sample, this clone turned up once. V and J are TRBV5-4 and TRBJ2-7, with a possible D match to TRBD1 (6 bases). Per the germline V gene, CDR1 is SGHNT and CDR2 is YYREEE (reference sequence). Trimming cost V 4 bases and J 9 bases, with 29 bases left between them. The CDR3 runs to 17 residues. The CDR3 DNA reads as TGTGCCAGCAGCCCCCCCCAGACCGGGACACTCTTTAAGGTGCAGTACTTC. The encoded protein is CASSPPQTGTLFKVQYF.

V gene TRBV19 combines with J gene TRBJ2-7, with D possibly TRBD1 on 6 matching bases. Germline V CDR1 and CDR2: LNHDA, SQIVND (reference sequence). V was shortened by 4 bases and J by 6 bases, with 13 bases between the two germline ends. There are 13 residues in the CDR3. The CDR3 sequence: CASSTREGVEQYF. The CDR3 DNA sequence: TGTGCCAGTAGTACAAGAGAGGGGGTCGAGCAGTACTTC. Based on the CDR3 plus reference TRBV19 and TRBJ2-7, the full variable domain is DGGITQSPKYLFRKEGQNVTLSCEQNLNHDAMYWYRQDPGQGLRLIYYSQIVNDFQKGDIAEGYSVSREKKESFPLTVTSAQKNPTAFYLCASSTREGVEQYFGPGTRLTVT.

The chain carries TRBV16 and TRBJ1-1; D is uncertain. CDR1 KGHSY and CDR2 FQNENV come from the germline V gene. Trimming removed 7 bases at V and 2 bases at J, with 11 bases between. CDR3 length equals 13 residues. CDR3 in amino acids: CASTPRPNTEAFF. CDR3 coding DNA: TGTGCCAGCACCCCTAGACCCAACACTGAAGCTTTCTTT.

The CDR3 DNA sequence: TGTGCCAGCAGCCCCCGGACTAGCGGGAGCTACGAGCAGTACTTC. Amino acid sequence: CASSPRTSGSYEQYF. This chain uses TRBV9 with TRBJ2-7; 13 positions match TRBD2. Germline V lookup: CDR1 SGDLS, CDR2 YYNGEE. Germline trimming cut 4 bases from V and 3 bases from J; bases unmatched to any gene: 4. The CDR3 runs to 15 residues.

The chain combines TRBV6-1 with TRBJ1-1; D is possibly TRBD1 (5 bases). The V end was cut by 2 bases, the J end by 1 base, with 8 bases between. Germline CDR1 reads MNHNS; CDR2 reads SASEGT. The CDR3 has 14 residues. DNA of the CDR3: TGTGCCAGCAGTGAAATGCAGGGGAACACTGAAGCTTTCTTT. Amino acids: CASSEMQGNTEAFF.

The CDR3 nucleotides are TGTGCCTGGAGTACCGGACTACCCACAGATACGCAGTATTTT. This sequence encodes CAWSTGLPTDTQYF. The chain couples TRBV30 to TRBJ2-3; tentative D call: TRBD2 (6 bases). The length of the CDR3 is 14 residues. The germline V and J ends were trimmed by 2 bases and 2 bases, with 11 bases remaining between them. CDR1 GTSNPN and CDR2 SVGIG come from the germline V gene (reference sequence). Full variable domain (rest looked up from reference TRBV30 and TRBJ2-3): SQTIHQWPATLVQPVGSPLSLECTVEGTSNPNLYWYRQAAGRGLQLLFYSVGIGQISSEVPQNLSASRPQDRQFILSSKKLLLSDSGFYLCAWSTGLPTDTQYFGPGTRLTVL.

The chain has TRBV12-2 and TRBJ2-7; TRBD2, the table's D call, lacks a check against the DNA. TRBV12-2 is noted as a pseudogene. The CDR3 consists of 12 residues. The CDR3 loop reads CASRSNLYEQYF. The CDR3 coding sequence is TGTGCAAGTCGCTCTAATCTCTACGAGCAGTACTTC.

The V call is TRBV5-6, the J call TRBJ1-1; D is possibly TRBD1 (5 bases). Germline values: CDR1 SGHDT, CDR2 YYEEEE. V gave up 3 bases and J gave up 0 bases, with 12 bases separating them. The CDR3 has 15 amino acids. CDR3 in amino acids: CASSSLRQLNTEAFF. CDR3 coding DNA: TGTGCCAGCAGCTCCCTACGACAGTTGAACACTGAAGCTTTCTTT.

The chain combines TRBV27 with TRBJ1-4; D remains unclear. CDR3 length: 15 amino acids. The germline V and J ends were trimmed by 6 bases and 0 bases, with 11 bases remaining between them. Germline CDR1 is MNHEY and CDR2 is SMNVEV (reference sequence). CDR3 amino acids: CASSLRSATNEKLFF. CDR3 DNA: TGTGCCAGCAGCTTGAGATCTGCAACTAATGAAAAACTGTTTTTT.

The chain couples TRBV6-6 to TRBJ1-1; 11 bases are a match to TRBD1. The germline gives CDR1 MNHNY, CDR2 SVGAGI (reference sequence). V gave up 5 bases and J gave up 3 bases; unmatched junction bases: 11. The CDR3 has 17 residues. CDR3 bases: TGTGCCAGCAGTCCCGGACAGGGGGCGCTTAGGGACACTGAAGCTTTCTTT. It codes for CASSPGQGALRDTEAFF.

The chain combines TRBV6-5 with TRBJ1-6, with D uncertain. The germline V gene has CDR1 MNHEY and CDR2 SVGAGI. Trimming shortened V by 10 bases and J by 4 bases, and 14 bases separated the two germline ends. The CDR3 has 14 residues. CDR3 nucleotide sequence: TGTGCCACTCGATGGGCAGCTTATAATTCACCCCTCCACTTT. Translation gives CATRWAAYNSPLHF.

V usage is TRBV15 and J usage is TRBJ2-1; 7 positions match TRBD2. Germline CDR1 and CDR2: LNHNV and YYDKDF (reference sequence). This CDR3 comprises 15 residues. V gave up 0 bases and J gave up 9 bases; unmatched junction bases: 8. The CDR3 DNA is TGTGCCACCAGCAGAGAACGGACTAGTGGGAGTGAGCAGTTCTTC. Amino acids: CATSRERTSGSEQFF.